This is a list of T cell receptor beta chains from one sample in a study of human T cells and chemical hapten exposure. TCRdb reprocessed the RACE reads via MiXCR and lists one record per CDR3 protein. The data hold about 77,000 distinct CDR3 sequences, with around 15% observed a single time. The source was whole blood, collected in connection with sensitization to the hapten diphenylcyclopropenone (DPC). The receptors stem from a woman aged 50 to 60 with alopecia areata. Some clones in this sample may be carry-over from other donors' samples. Both conserved end residues are trimmed from each CDR3. The order of the fields is J gene, D gene, V gene, CDR3 protein. A D gene is named only where the DNA matches it firmly.

>TRBJ2-3|-|TRBV7-9
ASSPGPQSSTDTQY
>TRBJ2-3|-|TRBV20-1
SASPVLSNTDTQY
>TRBJ1-1|TRBD1|TRBV9
ASSTEDRVTREAF
>TRBJ1-1|-|TRBV29-1
SVTGKGATEAF
>TRBJ2-3|-|TRBV29-1
SARPQQNTDTQY
>TRBJ1-1|TRBD1|TRBV14
ASSLRTGQENTEAF
>TRBJ2-2|TRBD2|TRBV5-1
ASKRTSSPGELF
>TRBJ1-4|-|TRBV7-6
ASSRSGEKLF
>TRBJ2-7|TRBD1|TRBV5-1
ASSFRDSAYEQY
>TRBJ1-1|-|TRBV12-3/TRBV12-4
ASSLDRKTEAF
>TRBJ2-2|-|TRBV6-5
ASSTLNTGELF
>TRBJ2-1|-|TRBV2
ASGDPRGSSYNEQF
>TRBJ1-1|-|TRBV20-1
SARGRSGGEAF
>TRBJ2-3|-|TRBV19
ASSMDRRGGNRDTQY
>TRBJ1-1|-|TRBV20-1
SAPTEVTEAF
>TRBJ2-1|-|TRBV20-1
SATPPQSGNEQF
>TRBJ2-7|TRBD2|TRBV28
ATRTSGSYEQY
>TRBJ2-3|TRBD1|TRBV15
ATRTDRGLVDTQY
>TRBJ2-7|-|TRBV29-1
SVRPLFGSYEQY
>TRBJ2-1|TRBD2|TRBV28
ASSKWTSGNNEQF
>TRBJ1-4|-|TRBV2
ASSQRGATNEKLF
>TRBJ2-1|-|TRBV5-6
ASSTENSYNEQF
>TRBJ1-2|-|TRBV14
ASSPDSANYGYT
>TRBJ1-1|-|TRBV3-1
ASSQLSGTLNTEAF
>TRBJ2-1|-|TRBV7-9
ASSLSGGARNEQF
>TRBJ2-7|TRBD2|TRBV28
ASSRQPSGGEQY
>TRBJ2-1|-|TRBV7-9
ASSLSVARRSSYNEQF
>TRBJ2-7|TRBD1|TRBV25-1
ASPSSGTALYEQY
>TRBJ1-4|-|TRBV23-1
ARGDDRGEKLF
>TRBJ1-1|-|TRBV12-3/TRBV12-4
ASSLLLNTEAF
>TRBJ2-2|-|TRBV5-4
ASSSRGLANTGELF
>TRBJ1-5|-|TRBV3-1
ASSQGFGSGQPQH
>TRBJ2-5|TRBD2|TRBV7-2
ASSLAGGRAAETQY
>TRBJ2-7|-|TRBV29-1
SGGDYEQY
>TRBJ2-6|-|TRBV18
ASSRSSTRSGANVLT
>TRBJ2-7|TRBD2|TRBV4-1
ASSQVGGTGQY
>TRBJ2-1|TRBD2|TRBV24-1
ATSDRTSGSWNEQF
>TRBJ2-3|TRBD2|TRBV7-8
ASSLVGRTDTQY
>TRBJ2-2|TRBD2|TRBV5-1
ASSLAGLAGVIGELF
>TRBJ1-1|-|TRBV28
ASTMVSEEAF
>TRBJ2-2|-|TRBV27
ASSAGQAGELF
>TRBJ1-2|-|TRBV20-1
SARPPGSNGYT
>TRBJ2-7|-|TRBV7-9
ASREGGREQY
>TRBJ1-5|-|TRBV12-3/TRBV12-4
ASSLRIGSAHNQPQH
>TRBJ1-4|-|TRBV4-3
ASSQDGRPRAEKLF
>TRBJ2-3|TRBD2|TRBV28
ASTPRSGGRKENTQY
>TRBJ2-5|-|TRBV4-3
ASSQDIRDQTQY
>TRBJ2-5|-|TRBV29-1
SVLDAETQY
>TRBJ1-1|-|TRBV19
ASSPYSGNAF
>TRBJ2-1|-|TRBV24-1
ATSDPSGGTEQF
>TRBJ2-7|-|TRBV21-1
ASSDTRRIWY
>TRBJ2-4|-|TRBV28
ASSPPGAKNIQY
>TRBJ2-1|-|TRBV12-3/TRBV12-4
ASEGSYNEQF
>TRBJ1-2|-|TRBV18
ASSPLDKTRSSYGYT
>TRBJ2-7|TRBD1|TRBV20-1
SARVTGSGEQY
>TRBJ2-7|-|TRBV19
ASSTAGYEQY
>TRBJ2-1|-|TRBV28
ATELRNEQF